This T cell receptor beta chain stems from a study of PD-L1 blockade in urothelial cancer. Background on the study: Among blood samples, the median T cell count was some 140,000. Study-level points and caveats: Better survival was predicted when blood TCR clonality before treatment fell below the median.

Sequenced by immunoSEQ multiplex PCR; TCRdb stores in-frame clones only, minus some. The repertoire holds tens of thousands of clones, with 84% as singletons. Stated time point: pretreatment peripheral blood. In its sample, this clone was seen once. What it binds is not known. The germline V and J ends were trimmed by 10 bases and 0 bases, with 10 bases remaining between them. The CDR3 totals 12 residues. Germline V gives CDR1 MNHNY, CDR2 SVGAGI (reference sequence). The source is a man in his 60s with urothelial cancer. The rearrangement links TRBV6-6 to TRBJ2-7; TRBD1 might be the D (5 bases). Sequencing used PBMCs, obtained around atezolizumab (anti-PD-L1) treatment. The CDR3 protein is CATGQSSYEQYF. The CDR3 DNA reads as TGTGCCACAGGACAAAGCTCCTACGAGCAGTACTTC.